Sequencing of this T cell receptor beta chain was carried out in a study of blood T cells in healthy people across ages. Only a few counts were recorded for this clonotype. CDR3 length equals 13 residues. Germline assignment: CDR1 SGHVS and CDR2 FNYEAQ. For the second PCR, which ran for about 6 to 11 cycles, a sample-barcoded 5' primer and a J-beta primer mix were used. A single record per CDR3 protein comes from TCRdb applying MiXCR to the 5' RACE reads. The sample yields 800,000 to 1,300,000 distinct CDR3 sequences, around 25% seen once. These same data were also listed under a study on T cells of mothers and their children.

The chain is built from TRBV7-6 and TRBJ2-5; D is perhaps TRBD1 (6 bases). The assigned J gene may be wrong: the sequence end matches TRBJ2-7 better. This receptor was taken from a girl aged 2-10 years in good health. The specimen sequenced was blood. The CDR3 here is CASSLSGVSEQYF. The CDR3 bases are TGTGCCAGCAGCTTATCAGGGGTAAGCGAGCAGTACTTC.